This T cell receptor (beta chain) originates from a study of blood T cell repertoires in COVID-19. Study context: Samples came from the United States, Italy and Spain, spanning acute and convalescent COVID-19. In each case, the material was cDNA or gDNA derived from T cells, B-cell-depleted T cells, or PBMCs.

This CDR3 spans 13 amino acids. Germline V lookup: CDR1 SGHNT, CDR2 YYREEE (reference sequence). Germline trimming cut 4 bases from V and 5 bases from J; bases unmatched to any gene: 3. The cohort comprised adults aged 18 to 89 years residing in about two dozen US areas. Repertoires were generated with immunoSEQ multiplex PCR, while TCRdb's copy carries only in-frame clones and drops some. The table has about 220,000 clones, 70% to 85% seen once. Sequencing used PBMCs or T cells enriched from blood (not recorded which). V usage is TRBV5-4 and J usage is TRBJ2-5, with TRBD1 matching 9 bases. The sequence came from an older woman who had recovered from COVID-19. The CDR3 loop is CASSRGQGETQYF. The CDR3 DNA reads TGTGCCAGCAGCCGAGGACAGGGGGAGACCCAGTACTTC.